A selection of T cell receptor beta chains follows, all from one sample in a study of regulatory T cells in long-lasting Graves disease. MiXCR, run by TCRdb on the multiplex PCR reads, gives a single entry per CDR3 protein. The table has around 470,000 distinct CDR3 sequences, around 15% seen once; the top ten hold approximately 19%. The sample also formed part of further work on T cells in Graves' hyperthyroidism and ophthalmopathy.

This material consisted of peripheral blood mononuclear cells (PBMCs), taken at new diagnosis, from a patient treated with antithyroid drugs. The receptors shown here come from a woman aged 50 to 60 with Graves disease. Each CDR3 is given with its conserved first and last residue. A D gene is named only where the DNA matches it firmly.

length: 15
J: TRBJ2-5
D: -
V: TRBV12-3/TRBV12-4
CDR3: CASSTGTGVPGGQYF

length: 13
J: TRBJ1-5
D: -
V: TRBV19
CDR3: CASSAGHPQPQHF

length: 14
J: TRBJ2-7
D: -
V: TRBV10-2
CDR3: CASSRNLGSYEQYF

length: 14
J: TRBJ2-1
D: TRBD2
V: TRBV5-6
CDR3: CASSLRREGDEQFF

length: 15
J: TRBJ2-1
D: TRBD2
V: TRBV5-1
CDR3: CASSTGSGKSNEQFF

length: 12
J: TRBJ1-3
D: -
V: TRBV12-3/TRBV12-4
CDR3: CASNRAGNTIYF

length: 18
J: TRBJ2-1
D: -
V: TRBV7-8
CDR3: CASSPTVLSRGSYNEQFF

length: 13
J: TRBJ2-1
D: -
V: TRBV18
CDR3: CASSPPTRDEQFF

length: 14
J: TRBJ1-1
D: TRBD1
V: TRBV12-3/TRBV12-4
CDR3: CASFLRTGDTEAFF

length: 15
J: TRBJ2-3
D: TRBD1
V: TRBV3-1
CDR3: CASSPEGGLADTQYF

length: 15
J: TRBJ2-3
D: -
V: TRBV28
CDR3: CASGIGGVRTDTQYF

length: 16
J: TRBJ1-4
D: -
V: TRBV10-3
CDR3: CAISSGAEAANEKLFF

length: 13
J: TRBJ2-7
D: -
V: TRBV10-3
CDR3: CAISGPDFYEQYF

length: 14
J: TRBJ2-1
D: TRBD1
V: TRBV7-3
CDR3: CASSPDRERHEQFF

length: 14
J: TRBJ1-1
D: -
V: TRBV6-1
CDR3: CASTSGGLMAEAFF

length: 14
J: TRBJ2-5
D: -
V: TRBV18
CDR3: CASSPLREGETQYF

length: 14
J: TRBJ2-5
D: -
V: TRBV28
CDR3: CATIPLNSIETQYF

length: 16
J: TRBJ2-1
D: TRBD2
V: TRBV2
CDR3: CASRETSGGIYNEQFF

length: 12
J: TRBJ2-7
D: -
V: TRBV12-3/TRBV12-4
CDR3: CASSPGFYEQYF

length: 14
J: TRBJ1-2
D: -
V: TRBV5-1
CDR3: CASSLGGAIYGYTF

length: 18
J: TRBJ2-2
D: -
V: TRBV19
CDR3: CASSIPNWVELNTGELFF

length: 18
J: TRBJ2-7
D: TRBD1
V: TRBV3-1
CDR3: CASSPQTRQGLRVGEQYF

length: 16
J: TRBJ2-7
D: TRBD1
V: TRBV2
CDR3: CASRQTLKTGLYEQYF

length: 15
J: TRBJ2-1
D: TRBD1
V: TRBV2
CDR3: CASILEGATYNEQFF

length: 17
J: TRBJ1-5
D: -
V: TRBV6-1
CDR3: CASSEMDGGNSNQPQHF

length: 18
J: TRBJ1-4
D: TRBD1
V: TRBV30
CDR3: CAWRPNTGQGSSIEKLFF

length: 13
J: TRBJ1-2
D: -
V: TRBV30
CDR3: CAWSVISGGGYTF

length: 13
J: TRBJ2-1
D: TRBD1
V: TRBV28
CDR3: CASSSGQGYEQFF

length: 13
J: TRBJ2-5
D: -
V: TRBV2
CDR3: CASSELQRETQYF

length: 15
J: TRBJ2-1
D: TRBD2
V: TRBV3-1
CDR3: CASSQAGGPHNEQFF

length: 14
J: TRBJ1-3
D: TRBD1
V: TRBV27
CDR3: CASRATGVGNTIYF

length: 18
J: TRBJ2-2
D: TRBD2
V: TRBV19
CDR3: CASSGGLAGVIGTGELFF

length: 14
J: TRBJ2-1
D: -
V: TRBV20-1
CDR3: CSAPSRGSYNEQFF

length: 18
J: TRBJ2-5
D: TRBD2
V: TRBV4-1
CDR3: CASSQPGLAGGIQETQYF

length: 16
J: TRBJ2-1
D: TRBD2
V: TRBV3-1
CDR3: CASSQGWSGAYNEQFF

length: 17
J: TRBJ2-3
D: TRBD2
V: TRBV20-1
CDR3: CSVSGLAGGWDTDTQYF

length: 16
J: TRBJ2-5
D: TRBD2
V: TRBV7-9
CDR3: CASSSWGLAGGETQYF

length: 19
J: TRBJ2-3
D: TRBD2
V: TRBV7-6
CDR3: CASSLALAGAAPSTDTQYF

length: 14
J: TRBJ1-2
D: TRBD1
V: TRBV11-2
CDR3: CASSNAGTGEGYTF

length: 14
J: TRBJ2-1
D: TRBD2
V: TRBV7-7
CDR3: CASSRAPTSGEQFF

length: 15
J: TRBJ2-6
D: -
V: TRBV28
CDR3: CASSLGNAGANVLTF